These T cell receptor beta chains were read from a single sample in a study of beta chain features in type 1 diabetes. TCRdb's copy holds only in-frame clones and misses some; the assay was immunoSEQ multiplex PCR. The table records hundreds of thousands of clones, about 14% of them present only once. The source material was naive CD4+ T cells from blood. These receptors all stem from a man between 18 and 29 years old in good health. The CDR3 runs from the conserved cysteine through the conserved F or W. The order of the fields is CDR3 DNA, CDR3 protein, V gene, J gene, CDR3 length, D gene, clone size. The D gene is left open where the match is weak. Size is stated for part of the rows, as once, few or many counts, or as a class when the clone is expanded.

DNA: TGTGCCAGCAGTTTTGGGGGACAGCGCACCGGGGAGCTGTTTTTT
CDR3: CASSFGGQRTGELFF
V: TRBV28
J: TRBJ2-2
length: 15
D: TRBD1
size: .

DNA: TGTGCCAGCAGCTACGACAGGGGGAACTATGGCTACACCTTC
CDR3: CASSYDRGNYGYTF
V: TRBV14
J: TRBJ1-2
length: 14
D: TRBD1
size: .

DNA: TGTGCCAGCAGCGTAGTGGGTAGCGGGGGCGACACAGATACGCAGTATTTT
CDR3: CASSVVGSGGDTDTQYF
V: TRBV9
J: TRBJ2-3
length: 17
D: TRBD2
size: .

DNA: TGTGCCAGCAGCTCGCGTACGCGCTACGAGCAGTACTTC
CDR3: CASSSRTRYEQYF
V: TRBV7-2
J: TRBJ2-7
length: 13
D: .
size: .

DNA: TGTGCCAGCAGCTTCCCGTGGGGAGGGCCCCAAGAGACCCAGTACTTC
CDR3: CASSFPWGGPQETQYF
V: TRBV7-6
J: TRBJ2-5
length: 16
D: TRBD2
size: few

DNA: TGTGCCAGCAGGCGAAACAGAAATAGCAATCAGCCCCAGCATTTT
CDR3: CASRRNRNSNQPQHF
V: TRBV5-6
J: TRBJ1-5
length: 15
D: .
size: .

DNA: TGTGCCAGCAGCTCTCAATCCAGGGGGCGCGAGCAGTACTTC
CDR3: CASSSQSRGREQYF
V: TRBV7-2
J: TRBJ2-7
length: 14
D: TRBD1
size: few

DNA: TGTGCCAGTAGTGACAGGGGCGGGGGCACAGATACGCAGTATTTT
CDR3: CASSDRGGGTDTQYF
V: TRBV19
J: TRBJ2-3
length: 15
D: TRBD1
size: .

DNA: TGTGCCAGCAGCCAAGATAGGAACAGGATACTCTCTGGGGCCAACGTCCTGACTTTC
CDR3: CASSQDRNRILSGANVLTF
V: TRBV4-2
J: TRBJ2-6
length: 19
D: .
size: few

DNA: TGTGCCAGCAGGGCGGACATACTCTACGAGCAGTACTTC
CDR3: CASRADILYEQYF
V: TRBV2
J: TRBJ2-7
length: 13
D: .
size: .

DNA: TGTGCCAGCAGCTTGTTAGGGGAGCTGTTTTTT
CDR3: CASSLLGELFF
V: TRBV7-6
J: TRBJ2-2
length: 11
D: .
size: .

DNA: TGTGCCAGCATCCCCAGGGGGCTTAACACCGGGGAGCTGTTTTTT
CDR3: CASIPRGLNTGELFF
V: TRBV2
J: TRBJ2-2
length: 15
D: TRBD1
size: .

DNA: TGTGCCACCAGCAGAGGGGTTAAGGGCCACGAGCAGTACTTC
CDR3: CATSRGVKGHEQYF
V: TRBV15
J: TRBJ2-7
length: 14
D: .
size: few

DNA: TGTGCCAGTAGTGGACAGACAGGGGTGACTGAAGCTTTCTTT
CDR3: CASSGQTGVTEAFF
V: TRBV19
J: TRBJ1-1
length: 14
D: TRBD1
size: few